This note documents a single T cell receptor (beta chain) sequence. The sample is drawn from a study of blood T cell repertoires in COVID-19. Study-wide background: T cells, B-cell-depleted T cells, or PBMCs supplied cDNA or gDNA.

Germline V lookup: CDR1 SGHRS, CDR2 YFSETQ. This CDR3 region has 13 residues. The trim removed 0 bases at V and 8 bases at J, leaving 4 bases unmatched. Authors' analysis steps: Amplification with reference gene primers provided the estimates of nucleated cell counts. Only in-frame clones appear in the TCRdb table, and some are missing; sequencing was by immunoSEQ multiplex PCR. V, J and clone size are those of that table, while D and trimming were read from the DNA. The sample carries tens of thousands of clones, about nine tenths recorded once. Sequencing was carried out using peripheral blood. The V and J genes are TRBV5-1 and TRBJ1-2; 7 nucleotides line up with TRBD1. The TCR was taken from a man aged 55 to 70 with active or convalescent COVID-19. CDR3 DNA: TGCGCCAGCAGCTTGGCTACAGGGGAAGGCTACACCTTC. It translates to CASSLATGEGYTF.